This entry lists 14 T cell receptor beta chains sequenced from one sample in a study of blood T cell repertoires in COVID-19. Libraries were prepared by immunoSEQ multiplex PCR; TCRdb keeps only in-frame clonotypes and omits some of them. The profile shows over 75,000 clones, around four fifths of them singletons. Material for sequencing was peripheral blood. The origin of the receptors is a human donor in a cohort sampled during active COVID-19.

The chain joins TRBV7-3 to TRBJ2-1; 7 nucleotides match TRBD1. CDR3 size: 15 residues. Germline CDR1 SGHTA, CDR2 FQGTGA. J gave up 4 bases and V 4 bases, and 7 bases lay outside the gene matches. The CDR3 spells CASSSGTANYNEQFF. The DNA for the CDR3 is TGTGCCAGCAGCTCCGGGACAGCAAATTACAATGAGCAGTTCTTC.

V usage is TRBV3-1 (or the pseudogene TRBV3-2) and J usage is TRBJ1-4, with D possibly TRBD1 on 5 matching bases. Germline V gene lookup returns CDR1 LGHDT and CDR2 YNNKEL (reference sequence). The CDR3 runs 14 residues. Trimming left V 3 bases short and J 8 bases short, with 13 bases between. The CDR3 is CASSHSGGAEKLFF. Here the CDR3 DNA reads TGTGCCAGCAGCCATTCGGGAGGGGCGGAAAAACTGTTTTTT.

V and J are TRBV5-1 and TRBJ2-7; 9 bases fit TRBD1. This CDR3 has 15 amino acids. Germline V gene lookup returns CDR1 SGHRS and CDR2 YFSETQ. V lost 0 bases to trimming and J lost 5 bases; unmatched junction nucleotides: 6. The CDR3 protein is CASSLAGTGFDEQYF. As DNA, the CDR3 is TGCGCCAGCAGCTTGGCTGGGACAGGGTTCGACGAGCAGTACTTC.

The J gene is TRBJ2-4, the V gene TRBV28; 16 nucleotides align to TRBD2. The CDR3 loop spans 20 amino acids. Losses at the gene ends were 2 bases for V and 5 bases for J; bases not matched to a gene: 12. Germline V CDR1 and CDR2: MDHEN, SYDVKM. In DNA form, the CDR3 reads TGTGCCAGCAGTTTACCAGGGACTAGCGGGGGGGTTTGGAGCCAAAACATTCAGTACTTC. Its protein product is CASSLPGTSGGVWSQNIQYF.

The V gene is TRBV19, the J gene TRBJ1-4; no definite D call. This CDR3 comprises 13 residues. Trimming left V 8 bases short and J 8 bases short, with 15 bases between. CDR1 is LNHDA and CDR2 is SQIVND in the germline V gene (reference sequence). In DNA form, the CDR3 reads TGTGCCAGTGGTACGGGAGGATGGGAAAAACTGTTTTTT. Residues: CASGTGGWEKLFF. Full variable domain (remainder filled in from reference TRBV19 and TRBJ1-4): DGGITQSPKYLFRKEGQNVTLSCEQNLNHDAMYWYRQDPGQGLRLIYYSQIVNDFQKGDIAEGYSVSREKKESFPLTVTSAQKNPTAFYLCASGTGGWEKLFFGSGTQLSVL.

V gene TRBV5-1 combines with J gene TRBJ2-5, with TRBD1 matching over 8 bases. Germline lookup yields CDR1 SGHRS and CDR2 YFSETQ. V trimming: 4 bases; J trimming: 5 bases; junction bases outside the gene matches: 13. CDR3 length: 16 amino acids. DNA for the CDR3: TGCGCCAGCAGCCCTTTTGTCCCGACAGGGGCCGAGACCCAGTACTTC. This translates into CASSPFVPTGAETQYF.

The V and J genes are TRBV9 and TRBJ2-7, with 9 bases lining up with TRBD2. Trimming at V came to 0 bases and at J to 2 bases, leaving 3 bases not matched to a gene. CDR3 length: 15 residues. The germline CDR1 and CDR2 sequences are SGDLS and YYNGEE. CDR3 region: CASSVAASGAYEQYF. In nucleotides, the CDR3 is TGTGCCAGCAGCGTAGCGGCTAGCGGGGCCTACGAGCAGTACTTC.

The rearrangement uses TRBV5-1 and TRBJ2-5, with 10 bases identical to TRBD1. J gave up 1 base and V 3 bases, and 9 bases lay outside the gene matches. Per germline, CDR1 SGHRS and CDR2 YFSETQ. The CDR3 extends over 17 amino acids. The CDR3 sequence is CASSWTGQGNGQETQYF. In DNA form, the CDR3 reads TGCGCCAGCAGCTGGACGGGACAGGGGAATGGCCAAGAGACCCAGTACTTC.

The chain links TRBV11-2 to TRBJ1-1; tentatively, D is TRBD1 (5 bases). Germline V gives CDR1 SGHAT, CDR2 FQNNGV. This CDR3 is 15 amino acids long. V was clipped by 2 bases and J by 2 bases, with 12 bases between them. CDR3 nucleotide sequence: TGTGCCAGCAGCTTAAAGCCGGGGGGAAACACTGAAGCTTTCTTT. Translated: CASSLKPGGNTEAFF.

For this clone: Other DNA variants within this sample encode the same CDR3. The chain uses TRBV5-1 and TRBJ2-1; tentative D call: TRBD2 (5 bases). Germline V CDR1 and CDR2: SGHRS, YFSETQ. This CDR3 region has 13 residues. V was pared by 5 bases and J by 7 bases, with 13 bases between. CDR3 sequence: CASSPSGNNEQFF. CDR3 nucleotides: TGCGCCAGCAGTCCCAGCGGTAATAATGAGCAGTTCTTC.

The chain employs TRBV18 and TRBJ2-6; D is perhaps TRBD1 (7 bases). The germline V and J ends were trimmed by 5 bases and 2 bases, with 13 bases remaining between them. The CDR3 runs to 16 residues. Germline CDR1 KGHSH, CDR2 LQKENI. CDR3 residues: CASSGARGAGANVLTF. The CDR3 nucleotides are TGTGCCAGCTCAGGGGCCAGGGGGGCTGGGGCCAACGTCCTGACTTTC.

The chain has TRBV9 and TRBJ2-5; a possible D gene is TRBD2 (5 bases). Germline V CDR1 and CDR2: SGDLS, YYNGEE. The CDR3 totals 14 residues. V lost 0 bases, J lost 3 bases, and 9 bases lay in between. DNA of the CDR3: TGTGCCAGCAGCGTAGGGCTAGCAGAAGAGACCCAGTACTTC. This codes for CASSVGLAEETQYF.

The V gene is TRBV5-4, the J gene TRBJ2-1; 14 bases agree with TRBD2. CDR3 length: 18 residues. The germline gives CDR1 SGHNT, CDR2 YYREEE (reference sequence). V lost 2 bases, J lost 7 bases, and 11 bases stayed unmatched. CDR3 sequence: CASSFGGLAGVLSNEQFF. The CDR3 DNA is TGTGCCAGCAGCTTCGGGGGACTAGCGGGAGTACTTTCAAATGAGCAGTTCTTC. The full variable domain, its missing parts supplied by reference TRBV5-4 and TRBJ2-1, is ETGVTQSPTHLIKTRGQQVTLRCSSQSGHNTVSWYQQALGQGPQFIFQYYREEENGRGNFPPRFSGLQFPNYSSELNVNALELDDSALYLCASSFGGLAGVLSNEQFFGPGTRLTVL.

This chain joins TRBV12-5 and TRBJ1-2, with D possibly matching TRBD1 (5 bases). The length of the CDR3 is 13 residues. Per germline, CDR1 LGHNT and CDR2 FRNRAP. The germline V and J ends were trimmed by 1 base and 8 bases, with 11 bases remaining between them. CDR3 in amino acids: CASGLAGIWGYTF. CDR3 bases: TGTGCTAGTGGTTTGGCAGGGATATGGGGCTACACCTTC.